This T cell receptor beta chain was documented in a study of T cells in women clearing cervical HPV infection. Study context: Controls gave blood once infection was undetectable; cases at lesion identification. The study's findings and limits: CIN3+ cases had significantly higher TCR repertoire richness than controls, but evenness did not differ.

This table comes from immunoSEQ multiplex PCR, and its TCRdb copy is limited to in-frame clones, with some not included. There are around 39,000 clones in the sample, with 6% to 8% held by the top ten. Details on this clone: The antigen remains unidentified. The CDR3 end is not reached by the read, which stops 3 residues before it; the germline J gene fills it in.

The CDR3 spans 13 residues. CDR1 is SGHAT, CDR2 FQNNGV, per germline. Trimming shortened V by 5 bases and J by 2 bases, and 8 bases separated the two germline ends. This clonotype was sampled from a woman aged 18 to 75 with a cervical HPV16 infection that either progressed to CIN3+ or cleared (not recorded which). The gene calls are TRBV11-2 and TRBJ2-3, with D perhaps TRBD1 (5 bases). The sample taken for sequencing was blood buffy coat. CDR3 sequence: CASSPGSTDTQYF. The covered CDR3 bases are TGTGCCAGCAGCCCAGGGTCCACAGATACG.